Each of the 9 T cell receptor beta chains below was sequenced from the same sample in a study of blood T cells in healthy people across ages. Sample-barcoded 5' priming and a J-beta primer mix drove a second PCR of 7 to 11 cycles. Each CDR3 protein is one row after TCRdb ran MiXCR on the 5' RACE reads. The table lists 650,000 to 1,000,000 distinct CDR3 sequences, 30% to 45% of them singletons, with 10% to 15% in the top ten. The specimen sequenced was blood. The receptors derive from a man younger than 30 in good health.

This chain links TRBV20-1 with TRBJ2-4, with TRBD1 identical over 9 bases. The V and J ends lost 5 bases and 9 bases, in that order; junction bases with no gene match: 11. The CDR3 extends over 14 amino acids. Per the germline V gene, CDR1 is DFQATT and CDR2 is SNEGSKA (reference sequence). The CDR3 spells CSAARDRAFGIQYF. The CDR3 region has the DNA TGCAGTGCTGCCCGGGACAGGGCCTTCGGCATTCAGTACTTC.

This clonotype was seen repeatedly, ten times or more. The chain links TRBV4-2 to TRBJ1-4; D is unclear. Per the germline V gene, CDR1 is LGHNA and CDR2 is YNFKEQ. V lost 2 bases and J 0 bases, leaving 10 bases between the germline ends. The CDR3 runs 16 residues. The CDR3 loop is CASSQPTEATNEKLFF. The CDR3 DNA follows: TGTGCCAGCAGCCAACCGACCGAGGCAACTAATGAAAAACTGTTTTTT.

The genes are TRBV9 and TRBJ2-4; maybe TRBD1 (6 bases). V lost 3 bases and J lost 1, with 17 bases in between. The CDR3 is 17 residues long. The germline gives CDR1 SGDLS, CDR2 YYNGEE. The CDR3 region is CASSEYSGASAKNIQYF. For the CDR3, the DNA is TGTGCCAGCAGCGAGTACTCAGGGGCGTCGGCCAAAAACATTCAGTACTTC.

The genes are TRBV6-5 and TRBJ2-7; unclear D gene. CDR1 and CDR2 from the germline V gene are MNHEY and SVGAGI. Trimming removed 2 bases at V and 3 bases at J, with 8 bases between. The CDR3 runs 13 residues. The CDR3 sequence: CASSYRPGYEQYF. As DNA, the CDR3 is TGTGCCAGCAGTTACAGGCCTGGCTACGAGCAGTACTTC.

The table lists this clonotype with a few counts. V gene TRBV6-6 combines with J gene TRBJ1-2; D gene uncertain. Trimming took off 0 bases at V and 8 bases at J, with 10 bases between the two ends. This CDR3 contains 13 residues. Germline V gene sequence: CDR1 MNHNY, CDR2 SVGAGI (reference sequence). This CDR3 is CASSYSSGAGYTF. DNA of the CDR3: TGTGCCAGCAGTTACTCGTCGGGAGCAGGCTACACCTTC.

The CDR3 is CASSVGHGIYNEQFF. CDR3 DNA: TGTGCCAGCAGCGTAGGACATGGGATCTACAATGAGCAGTTCTTC. The chain links TRBV9 to TRBJ2-1, with D unresolved. This CDR3 region has 15 residues. V lost 0 bases and J 3 bases, leaving 10 bases between the germline ends. Germline V gene data show CDR1 as SGDLS and CDR2 as YYNGEE.

The chain links TRBV4-1 to TRBJ2-3; no firm D call. V was shortened by 1 base and J by 5 bases, with 13 bases between the two germline ends. Per germline, CDR1 MGHRA and CDR2 YSYEKL. The CDR3 contains 15 residues. CDR3: CASSQGRSTGDTQYF. The CDR3 nucleotides read TGCGCCAGCAGCCAAGGCAGGTCTACGGGAGATACGCAGTATTTT.

This chain uses TRBV28 with TRBJ2-3; D not resolved. V was clipped by 6 bases and J by 6 bases, with 10 bases between them. Germline CDR1 reads MDHEN; CDR2 reads SYDVKM. The CDR3 sequence is 12 residues long. CDR3 in amino acids: CASRTLGDTQYF. The CDR3 coding sequence is TGTGCCAGCAGAACCCTGGGGGATACGCAGTATTTT.

In its sample, this clonotype was seen many times. V and J are TRBV5-1 and TRBJ2-3; 7 bases match TRBD1. The CDR3 extends over 17 amino acids. CDR1 and CDR2 (germline): SGHRS, YFSETQ. The junction had 13 bases not matched to a gene; V was cut back by 3 bases and J by 3 bases. CDR3 coding DNA: TGCGCCAGCAGCTACAATCCACAGGGGTGGCTTACAGATACGCAGTATTTT. Translating gives CASSYNPQGWLTDTQYF.